This paragraph covers one TCR beta chain sequence. The CDR3 has 15 residues. Germline V lookup: CDR1 SEHNR, CDR2 FQNEAQ (reference sequence). The sample belongs to a study of monozygotic twins with inflammatory bowel disease. Making cDNA involved eight separate reactions per sample. Template switching introduced UMIs that contain a 6-nucleotide sample barcode. With the 5' RACE reads reprocessed, TCRdb shows one record per CDR3 protein and no DNA. The sample data list roughly 330,000 distinct CDR3 sequences. This sequence joins TRBV7-9 and TRBJ2-3; no DNA is available, so the TRBD1 call from TCRdb remains unchecked. The source material was blood. This clonotype was obtained from a human donor with ulcerative colitis or Crohn's disease, or a healthy co-twin of an affected twin (not recorded which). CDR3 sequence: CASFETGQGRDTQYF.